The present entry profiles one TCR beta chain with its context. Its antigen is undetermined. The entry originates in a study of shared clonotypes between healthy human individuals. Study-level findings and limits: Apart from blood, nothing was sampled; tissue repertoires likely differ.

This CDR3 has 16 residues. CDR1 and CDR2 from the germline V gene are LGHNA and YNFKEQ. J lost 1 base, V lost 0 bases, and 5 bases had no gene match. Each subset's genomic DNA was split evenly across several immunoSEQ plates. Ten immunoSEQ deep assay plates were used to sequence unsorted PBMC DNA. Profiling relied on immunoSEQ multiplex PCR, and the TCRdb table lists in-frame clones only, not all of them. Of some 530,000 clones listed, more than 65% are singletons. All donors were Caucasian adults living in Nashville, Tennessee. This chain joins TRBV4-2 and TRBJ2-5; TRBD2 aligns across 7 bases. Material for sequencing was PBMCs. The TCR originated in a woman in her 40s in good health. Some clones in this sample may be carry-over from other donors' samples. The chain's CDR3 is CASSQDLGGGQETQYF. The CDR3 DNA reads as TGTGCCAGCAGCCAAGACCTGGGGGGGGGCCAAGAGACCCAGTACTTC.